The T cell receptor beta chain described here comes from a study of memory CD4+ T cells and cytomegalovirus serostatus (dated by TCRdb to about 2019). Concerning the study at large: The cohort comprised about 33 healthy Belgian adults, 9 CMV seropositive and around 25 CMV seronegative. To replicate a published TCR-based CMV serostatus classifier, the researchers sequenced the CD4+ memory TCRbeta repertoires of a Belgian cohort whose cytomegalovirus serostatus was known. Results and caveats for the whole study, not just this receptor: The original-framework classifier achieved a median bootstrapped AUC of almost 0.97 with a 95% CI of 0.76-1.00 on the Belgian cohort. Only CD4+CD45RO+ memory cells were sequenced, in contrast to the original study, in which naive and memory CD4+ and CD8+ populations were covered. Results were interpreted as suggesting that the CMV-associated TCR signature is largely present in the CD4+ memory repertoire. Among the 150 to 200 previously reported CMV-associated TCRbeta sequences, about 71 showed up in the CD4+ memory repertoires, with each one found in between one and five individuals. For predicting CMV serostatus, the median bootstrapped AUC was approximately 0.95 using the original framework and approximately 0.9 using a US-trained random forest.

Comments on this clone: The antigen it binds to is not known. Per-nucleotide qualities are absent, and no much larger clonotype sits a single base away.

Genomic DNA was extracted from sorted cells with the Quick-DNA Microprep Kit. Amplification of TCRbeta DNA was done with the immunoSEQ hsTCRbeta kit, following the protocol from the manufacturer. An Illumina MiSeq instrument was used to sequence the TCRbeta libraries. Turning to the authors' computational methods: Once out-of-frame sequences had been removed, fewer than 2.5 million distinct TCRbeta sequences were left, which works out to an average of around 70,000 per individual. Each individual was scored according to the count of about 150 previously reported CMV-associated TCRbeta sequences and the total productive distinct TCRbeta count. A beta-binomial model was reimplemented in Python, and scikit-learn random forests with default parameters were trained on data from the US cohort. On the Belgian cohort, classifier performance was reported as the median AUC, along with percentile confidence intervals, across 10,000 bootstrap iterations. TCRdb provides this immuneACCESS table in a form limited to in-frame rearrangements. Some clones are lacking; in checked studies, under half of them reflect an unresolved V gene, and why the rest are absent is not known. The V and J calls and clone size were taken over from that table, and D and trimming were inferred from the DNA. In this sample the table shows about 54,000 clones, 70% to 85% of which occur a single time. The ten largest clones capture about 2.7% of the sample.

V loses 5 bases, J loses 2 bases, and the germline ends lie 10 bases apart. CDR1 and CDR2, looked up from the germline V gene (reference sequence), are SEHNR and FQNEAQ. The CDR3 measures 13 amino acids from cysteine to phenylalanine. Solely the CDR3 DNA is kept, with 39 bases framed from the first base. Single viable CD3+CD4+CD8-CD45RO+ cells were sorted as memory CD4+ T cells on a FACSAria II. To determine CMV serostatus, a Roche Elecsys assay was used that detects serum IgG against CMV pp150, pp28, p38 and p52. After the samples were thawed, total CD4+ T cells were enriched through positive selection using CD4 magnetic microbeads. The samples came from a different study that was designed specifically to examine the CD4+ T cell memory repertoire. Peripheral blood mononuclear cells were isolated and cryopreserved according to standard operating procedures, and serum was kept at -80 degrees C. The staining used CD3-PerCP (BW264/56), CD4-APC (RPA-T4), CD45RO-PE (UCHT1) and CD8-Pacific Orange (3B5) antibodies, and Sytox blue was used to exclude non-viable cells.

Rearrangement joined TRBV7-9 to TRBJ2-7; the D gene identity is not certain. The sequencing sample was made of memory CD4+ T cells from blood. The sequence was obtained from an adult in good health and CMV-seropositive. The bases are TGTGCCAGCAGCCCAGCCCAGACCTACGAGCAGTACTTC. It encodes CASSPAQTYEQYF.